This passage covers 21 T cell receptor beta chains from one sample sequenced in a study of cytomegalovirus exposure and HLA in healthy donors. Produced via immunoSEQ multiplex PCR; TCRdb's table is partial and in-frame only. This sample has around 98,000 clones, with around nine tenths found just once. The source material was PBMCs. Receptor source: a woman aged 25-40 years in good health and CMV-seronegative.

The chain employs TRBV14 and TRBJ1-3; no clear D gene. CDR1 is SGHDN, CDR2 FVKESK, per germline. The ends were cut back, 0 bases at V and 5 bases at J, with 11 bases in the middle. This CDR3 is built from 15 residues. In nucleotides, the CDR3 is TGTGCCAGCAGCCAAGAGCGAGGGTTCCGAAACACCATATATTTT. Amino acids: CASSQERGFRNTIYF.

In regard to this clone: The same CDR3 arises from other DNA sequences in this sample as well. The V and J genes are TRBV7-3 and TRBJ2-2; TRBD2 matches 13 bases. The J segment lost 5 bases and the V segment lost 4 bases, leaving 1 base of the junction unmatched. Germline CDR1 reads SGHTA; CDR2 reads FQGTGA. CDR3 length: 15 amino acids. The DNA of the CDR3 is TGTGCCAGCAGCTCGGGACTAGCGGGGACCGGGGAGCTGTTTTTT. This translates into CASSSGLAGTGELFF.

This clone was seen a single time. CDR3 sequence: CTSSFRPGTQDQPQHF. The CDR3 DNA reads as TGCACCAGCAGCTTCAGGCCCGGGACACAGGATCAGCCCCAGCATTTT. V gene TRBV1 combines with J gene TRBJ1-5; TRBD1 is the table's D call and was not checked against the DNA. TRBV1 is shown as a pseudogene. The CDR3 is made up of 16 amino acids.

V usage is TRBV7-3 and J usage is TRBJ2-5; 9 bases line up with TRBD2. Trimming took 3 bases from V and 5 from J; bases not matched to a gene: 7. The germline V gene encodes CDR1 SGHTA and CDR2 FQGTGA. This CDR3 has 15 residues. CDR3 loop: CASSLSGGYMETQYF. CDR3 nucleotides: TGTGCCAGCAGCTTGAGCGGGGGGTATATGGAGACCCAGTACTTC.

V is TRBV5-1 and J is TRBJ1-1, with 8 positions matching TRBD1. V gave up 1 base and J gave up 2 bases; unmatched junction bases: 7. Germline CDR1 reads SGHRS; CDR2 reads YFSETQ. The CDR3 extends over 16 amino acids. Here the CDR3 reads CASSLTGTGLNTEAFF. The CDR3 DNA is TGCGCCAGCAGCTTGACAGGGACAGGACTTAACACTGAAGCTTTCTTT.

This chain joins TRBV4-1 and TRBJ1-1; no reliable D call. The CDR3 is made up of 15 amino acids. The germline CDR1 and CDR2 sequences are MGHRA and YSYEKL. V gave up 0 bases and J gave up 3 bases, with 11 bases separating them. The CDR3 loop reads CASSQDIAGYTEAFF. CDR3 in DNA: TGCGCCAGCAGCCAAGATATTGCGGGTTACACTGAAGCTTTCTTT.

The chain carries TRBV4-2 and TRBJ2-3, with 11 bases fitting TRBD2. The ends lost 3 bases at V and 1 base at J; junction bases unmatched: 3. CDR1 and CDR2 from the germline V gene are LGHNA and YNFKEQ. This CDR3 has 16 residues. The CDR3 sequence: CASSQMTSGGTDTQYF. Written as DNA, the CDR3 is TGTGCCAGCAGCCAGATGACTAGCGGGGGCACAGATACGCAGTATTTT.

The chain links TRBV7-2 to TRBJ1-3; tentatively, D is TRBD1 (5 bases). The V and J ends lost 2 bases and 4 bases respectively, with 15 bases between them. The CDR3 consists of 16 residues. Germline CDR1 and CDR2: SGHTA and FQGNSA. The CDR3 DNA sequence: TGTGCCAGCAGCTTAAGGGGTCAGGGTTTCGGAAACACCATATATTTT. Amino acid sequence: CASSLRGQGFGNTIYF.

This chain links TRBV25-1 with TRBJ1-2; D call uncertain. V dropped 7 bases and J dropped 8 bases, with 17 bases sitting between them. CDR1 is MGHDK, CDR2 SYGVNS, per germline. The CDR3 has 13 residues. The CDR3 DNA is TGTGCCAGCACCCCCTCAGGAAGTCGGGGCTACACCTTC. Translating it yields CASTPSGSRGYTF.

The chain joins TRBV11-2 to TRBJ1-1; D remains unclear. With 3 bases removed from V and 11 bases from J, the gap between germline ends came to 16 bases. The germline V gene encodes CDR1 SGHAT and CDR2 FQNNGV. The CDR3 runs 13 residues. Here the CDR3 reads CASSFGDRVSAFF. In DNA, the CDR3 is TGTGCCAGCAGCTTCGGGGATAGGGTTTCTGCTTTCTTT. The whole variable domain, remainder taken from reference TRBV11-2 and TRBJ1-1, is EAGVAQSPRYKIIEKRQSVAFWCNPISGHATLYWYQQILGQGPKLLIQFQNNGVVDDSQLPKDRFSAERLKGVDSTLKIQPAKLEDSAVYLCASSFGDRVSAFFGQGTRLTVV.

This chain joins TRBV5-1 and TRBJ2-2; 7 nucleotides align to TRBD2. This CDR3 has 15 amino acids. V trimming: 0 bases; J trimming: 4 bases; junction bases outside the gene matches: 3. In germline, CDR1 is SGHRS, CDR2 YFSETQ. CDR3 DNA sequence: TGCGCCAGCAGCTTGGGACTAGCTTCCACCGGGGAGCTGTTTTTT. It yields the protein CASSLGLASTGELFF.

The V call is TRBV27, the J call TRBJ1-4, with TRBD1 as a possible D gene (6 bases). Trimming cost V 3 bases and J 8 bases, with 13 bases left between them. Germline V CDR1 and CDR2: MNHEY, SMNVEV (reference sequence). The CDR3 runs to 14 residues. CDR3 residues: CASSFSGGGEKLFF. The CDR3, as DNA: TGTGCCAGCAGTTTTTCGGGCGGGGGCGAAAAACTGTTTTTT.

The chain has TRBV5-1 and TRBJ2-7, with no clear D. Deletions cut 2 bases from V and 2 bases from J, with 14 bases between. The CDR3 has 15 residues. Germline CDR1 and CDR2: SGHRS and YFSETQ. In DNA, the CDR3 is TGCGCCAGCAGCTTCGGTCCTACGATAACCTACGAGCAGTACTTC. As protein: CASSFGPTITYEQYF.

This clone was observed a single time. The chain combines TRBV19 with TRBJ1-5; 8 bases are shared with TRBD1. Trimming removed 1 base from V and 6 bases from J; junction bases left unmatched: 11. Germline loops: CDR1 LNHDA, CDR2 SQIVND (reference sequence). There are 17 residues in the CDR3. The CDR3 sequence: CASSIAWRQGRTQPQHF. The CDR3 DNA is TGTGCCAGTAGTATAGCCTGGAGACAGGGGAGAACTCAGCCCCAGCATTTT. The whole variable domain, remainder taken from reference TRBV19 and TRBJ1-5, is DGGITQSPKYLFRKEGQNVTLSCEQNLNHDAMYWYRQDPGQGLRLIYYSQIVNDFQKGDIAEGYSVSREKKESFPLTVTSAQKNPTAFYLCASSIAWRQGRTQPQHFGDGTRLSIL.

The J gene is TRBJ1-4, the V gene TRBV5-1; no firm D call. The CDR3 spans 16 residues. The V and J ends lost 0 bases and 4 bases respectively, with 13 bases between them. Germline V gene data show CDR1 as SGHRS and CDR2 as YFSETQ. The CDR3 bases are TGCGCCAGCAGCTTGGAAGTAGGGAGGCGTAATGAAAAACTGTTTTTT. Translation: CASSLEVGRRNEKLFF.

The genes are TRBV6-5 and TRBJ1-1; no reliable D call. From germline, CDR1 is MNHEY and CDR2 SVGAGI. The CDR3 consists of 14 residues. V gave up 2 bases and J gave up 2 bases, with 9 bases separating them. Here the CDR3 reads CASSYGSANTEAFF. The CDR3 region has the DNA TGTGCCAGCAGTTACGGCAGCGCTAACACTGAAGCTTTCTTT.

The V gene is TRBV10-2, the J gene TRBJ1-6, with TRBD1 matching over 7 bases. CDR1 and CDR2 (germline): WSHSY, SAAADI. The CDR3 has 15 amino acids. Trimming at V came to 4 bases and at J to 5 bases, leaving 5 bases not matched to a gene. The CDR3 protein is CASSVTGTDNSPLHF. The CDR3 DNA reads TGCGCCAGCAGTGTTACGGGGACAGATAATTCACCCCTCCACTTT.

The J gene is TRBJ2-3, the V gene TRBV11-3; possibly TRBD1 for D (5 bases). This CDR3 is built from 13 residues. Trimming removed 3 bases at V and 5 bases at J, with 9 bases between. The germline V gene has CDR1 SGHNT and CDR2 YENEEA. CDR3 DNA sequence: TGTGCCAGCAGCTTTCAGGGTGAAGATACGCAGTATTTT. Encoded protein: CASSFQGEDTQYF.

This clone was detected only a few times. The chain has TRBV5-6 and TRBJ2-7; the D gene is possibly TRBD2 (5 bases). The CDR3 length is 13 residues. V shed 5 bases and J shed 2 bases, with 11 bases lying between them. Germline V gene data show CDR1 as SGHDT and CDR2 as YYEEEE. The CDR3 protein is CASRRAGAYEQYF. DNA for the CDR3: TGTGCCAGCAGGCGGGCCGGGGCCTACGAGCAGTACTTC. Based on the CDR3 plus reference TRBV5-6 and TRBJ2-7, the full variable domain is DAGVTQSPTHLIKTRGQQVTLRCSPKSGHDTVSWYQQALGQGPQFIFQYYEEEERQRGNFPDRFSGHQFPNYSSELNVNALLLGDSALYLCASRRAGAYEQYFGPGTRLTVT.

The CDR3 nucleotides read TGTGCCAGCAGCCCCCTAGCGGGGGATTACAATGAGCAGTTCTTC. This gives the protein CASSPLAGDYNEQFF. V is TRBV6-1 and J is TRBJ2-1; 10 positions match TRBD2. There are 15 residues in the CDR3. From germline, CDR1 is MNHNS and CDR2 SASEGT. The trim removed 6 bases at V and 4 bases at J, leaving 6 bases unmatched.

This clone has just one count. This sequence joins TRBV5-1 and TRBJ1-2, with 8 nucleotides matching TRBD1. The CDR3 sequence is 17 residues long. V was clipped by 5 bases and J by 0 bases; unmatched bases: 12. CDR1 and CDR2 (germline): SGHRS, YFSETQ. CDR3 in amino acids: CASSSPLDRASNYGYTF. CDR3 DNA: TGCGCCAGCAGTTCGCCCTTGGACAGGGCATCTAACTATGGCTACACCTTC.